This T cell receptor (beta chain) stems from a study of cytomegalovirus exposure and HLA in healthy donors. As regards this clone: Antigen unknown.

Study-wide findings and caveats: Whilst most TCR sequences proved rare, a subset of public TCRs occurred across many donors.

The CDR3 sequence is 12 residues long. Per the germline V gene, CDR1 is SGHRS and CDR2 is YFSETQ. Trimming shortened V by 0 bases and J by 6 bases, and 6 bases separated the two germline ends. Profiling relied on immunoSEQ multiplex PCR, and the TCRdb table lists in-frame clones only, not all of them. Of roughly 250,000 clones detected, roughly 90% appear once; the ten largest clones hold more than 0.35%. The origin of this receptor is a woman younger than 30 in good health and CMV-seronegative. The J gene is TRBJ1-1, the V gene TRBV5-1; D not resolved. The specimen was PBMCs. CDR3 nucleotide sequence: TGCGCCAGCAGCTTGGATCTTGCTGAAGCTTTCTTT. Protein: CASSLDLAEAFF.